Following are 28 T cell receptor beta chains from one sample sequenced in a study of T cell repertoires in cytomegalovirus infection. MiXCR was run by TCRdb on the reads, yielding one entry per CDR3 protein. The data show about 140,000 distinct CDR3 sequences, with approximately 5.9% seen just once and more than 15% held by the top ten. Sequenced material: PBMCs. These receptors all stem from a human donor in good health (CMV status not recorded). Some clones in this sample may be carry-over from other donors' samples.

This clonotype was observed a few times. The V gene is TRBV14, the J gene TRBJ2-1; D is unresolved. Germline V CDR1 and CDR2: SGHDN, FVKESK. This CDR3 spans 17 amino acids. V shed 0 bases and J shed 0 bases, with 12 bases lying between them. CDR3 sequence: CASSQEVSRSSYNEQFF. The CDR3 region has the DNA TGTGCCAGCAGCCAAGAAGTCAGCAGGAGCTCCTACAATGAGCAGTTCTTC.

This clonotype has ten or more counts. The chain couples TRBV2 to TRBJ2-7; D is unclear. V was clipped by 4 bases and J by 3 bases, with 22 bases between them. CDR1 and CDR2 from the germline V gene are SNHLY and FYNNEI. This CDR3 contains 17 residues. CDR3 coding DNA: TGTGCCAGCAGTGGTGATGTCAGCCCTTGGGTAGACTACGAGCAGTACTTC. Protein sequence: CASSGDVSPWVDYEQYF. The variable domain in full, completed from reference TRBV2 and TRBJ2-7, reads EPEVTQTPSHQVTQMGQEVILRCVPISNHLYFYWYRQILGQKVEFLVSFYNNEISEKSEIFDDQFSVERPDGSNFTLKIRSTKLEDSAMYFCASSGDVSPWVDYEQYFGPGTRLTVT.

There are many counts of this clonotype. The J gene is TRBJ2-2, the V gene TRBV19; D is unclear. The CDR3 runs 15 residues. V lost 7 bases and J lost 0, with 12 bases in between. Germline lookup yields CDR1 LNHDA and CDR2 SQIVND (reference sequence). The CDR3 sequence is CASNHEGTNTGELFF. As DNA, the CDR3 is TGTGCCAGTAACCACGAAGGGACGAACACCGGGGAGCTGTTTTTT.

The chain has TRBV20-1 and TRBJ1-5, with a weak D call TRBD1 (5 bases). The CDR3 contains 13 residues. The V gene's germline CDR1 is DFQATT and CDR2 SNEGSKA (reference sequence). The ends were cut back, 6 bases at V and 7 bases at J, with 16 bases in the middle. CDR3 DNA sequence: TGCAGTGCCCATGGGGGGGAAGGGCAGCCCCAGCATTTT. It is translated as CSAHGGEGQPQHF.

This clonotype was counted at least ten times. The chain links TRBV11-2 to TRBJ1-4, with D possibly matching TRBD1 (5 bases). The germline gives CDR1 SGHAT, CDR2 FQNNGV. Trimming removed 5 bases at V and 2 bases at J, with 12 bases between. The CDR3 length is 15 residues. The DNA for the CDR3 is TGTGCCAGCAGCCCATCAGGGTGGACTAATGAAAAACTGTTTTTT. Protein: CASSPSGWTNEKLFF.

This clonotype was seen repeatedly, ten times or more. This chain connects TRBV12-3 or TRBV12-4 to TRBJ2-7; D is ambiguous. The CDR3 is 13 amino acids. The germline V and J ends were trimmed by 1 base and 6 bases, with 10 bases remaining between them. CDR3 DNA sequence: TGTGCCAGCAGTTTAGGGTGGGCCCGCGAGCAGTACTTC. It translates to CASSLGWAREQYF.

This clonotype was recorded at least ten times. The rearrangement joins TRBV20-1 to TRBJ2-1; tentatively, D is TRBD1 (5 bases). Germline lookup yields CDR1 DFQATT and CDR2 SNEGSKA (reference sequence). V lost 2 bases and J 3 bases, leaving 14 bases between the germline ends. This CDR3 region has 15 residues. This CDR3 reads CSARTPDRGYNEQFF. The CDR3 nucleotides read TGCAGTGCTAGAACCCCCGACAGAGGCTACAATGAGCAGTTCTTC.

This clonotype showed up just a few times. CDR3 coding DNA: TGTGCCAGCAGTTCCCGACAGGGCGCGGGAAAGTACTTC. Its translation is CASSSRQGAGKYF. This chain links TRBV12-3 or TRBV12-4 with TRBJ2-7, with a possible D match to TRBD1 (7 bases). CDR3 size: 13 residues. V was shortened by 4 bases and J by 11 bases, with 18 bases between the two germline ends.

The table lists this clonotype with many counts. The rearrangement joins TRBV7-2 to TRBJ2-1, with 11 positions matching TRBD2. Germline V gene data show CDR1 as SGHTA and CDR2 as FQGNSA. This CDR3 comprises 17 residues. The junction had 15 bases not matched to a gene; V was cut back by 5 bases and J by 9 bases. The chain's CDR3 is CASSLRRLAGLLGEQFF. CDR3 in DNA: TGTGCCAGCAGCCTCCGCCGACTAGCGGGGCTTTTAGGTGAGCAGTTCTTC.

Many counts were recorded for this clonotype. This chain joins TRBV14 and TRBJ1-6; D call uncertain. The V end lost 4 bases, the J end lost 6 bases, and 16 bases lay between the germline ends. This CDR3 region has 16 residues. Germline V lookup: CDR1 SGHDN, CDR2 FVKESK. The CDR3: CASSLQTRHLNSPLHF. The CDR3, as DNA: TGTGCCAGCAGCCTACAGACACGCCATCTTAATTCACCCCTCCACTTT.

This clonotype occurred many times. The chain combines TRBV11-2 with TRBJ2-7; TRBD1 might be the D (6 bases). The CDR3 is 16 amino acids. The V end was cut by 5 bases, the J end by 2 bases, with 19 bases between. The germline gives CDR1 SGHAT, CDR2 FQNNGV. The CDR3 coding sequence is TGTGCCAGCAGCCTGACAGGTGCACACTGGACCTACGAGCAGTACTTC. This codes for CASSLTGAHWTYEQYF.

This clonotype was found many times. The chain employs TRBV3-1 and TRBJ1-6; D is undetermined. The CDR3 spans 14 residues. Germline lookup yields CDR1 LGHDT and CDR2 YNNKEL (reference sequence). The V end was cut by 0 bases, the J end by 7 bases, with 7 bases between. The CDR3 DNA reads TGTGCCAGCAGCCAAGATCAGGCAAATTCACCCCTCCACTTT. Protein sequence: CASSQDQANSPLHF.

This clonotype was detected only a few times. The chain uses TRBV14 and TRBJ2-3; TRBD1 matches 11 bases. The germline CDR1 and CDR2 sequences are SGHDN and FVKESK. V shed 4 bases, J shed 3 bases, and the junction held 9 bases outside the gene matches. CDR3 length: 17 residues. The CDR3 DNA follows: TGTGCCAGCAGCCTTCTCACCGGGACAGGGGGTACAGATACGCAGTATTTT. It encodes CASSLLTGTGGTDTQYF.

This clonotype was detected only a few times. The V call is TRBV20-1, the J call TRBJ1-1, with a tentative D call TRBD1 (6 bases). Germline loops: CDR1 DFQATT, CDR2 SNEGSKA (reference sequence). The CDR3 has 14 residues. V lost 0 bases and J lost 1, with 9 bases in between. The CDR3 sequence: CSARDRGGNTEAFF. The CDR3 DNA sequence: TGCAGTGCTAGAGATCGAGGGGGGAACACTGAAGCTTTCTTT.

This clonotype was seen repeatedly, ten times or more. The chain has TRBV6-6 and TRBJ1-1, with a tentative D call TRBD1 (6 bases). Trimming pared 6 bases from V and 3 bases from J, leaving 26 bases between. CDR3 length equals 18 residues. Germline V gene data show CDR1 as MNHNY and CDR2 as SVGAGI (reference sequence). The CDR3 loop reads CASSRKTGPSPADTEAFF. The DNA of the CDR3 is TGTGCCAGCAGCCGAAAGACAGGCCCCTCACCAGCGGACACTGAAGCTTTCTTT.

This clonotype was counted between two and nine times. This chain links TRBV20-1 with TRBJ2-7, with 8 nucleotides matching TRBD2. Germline trimming cut 5 bases from V and 2 bases from J; bases unmatched to any gene: 8. Germline V gene data show CDR1 as DFQATT and CDR2 as SNEGSKA (reference sequence). CDR3 size: 14 residues. The CDR3 DNA follows: TGCAGTGCTTCCCTAGGACTAGCCACCTACGAGCAGTACTTC. It encodes CSASLGLATYEQYF.

CDR3 loop: CSVTDRGNQPQHF. The CDR3 coding sequence is TGCAGCGTCACGGACAGGGGCAATCAGCCCCAGCATTTT. The chain links TRBV29-1 to TRBJ1-5; 8 nucleotides align to TRBD1. This CDR3 has 13 amino acids. V shed 6 bases and J 2 bases; nucleotides not matched to a gene: 3. Germline CDR1 and CDR2: SQVTM and ANQGSEA.

Turning to this clonotype: A much larger clone differs by one base, so this may be a read error. The CDR3 coding sequence is TGTGCCAGCAGTTTCGTACAGGGGAGGGATAATTCAACCCTCCACTTT. Translating gives CASSFVQGRDNSTLHF. V is TRBV28 and J is TRBJ1-6, with TRBD1 matching 7 bases. In germline, CDR1 is MDHEN, CDR2 SYDVKM. The CDR3 spans 16 residues.

This clonotype was picked up many times. This chain links TRBV7-2 with TRBJ1-3, with D possibly matching TRBD1 (5 bases). CDR3 length: 16 residues. V was pared by 4 bases and J by 2 bases, with 15 bases between. Germline CDR1 is SGHTA and CDR2 is FQGNSA. The CDR3: CASSSSDTRAGNTIYF. The CDR3 nucleotides read TGTGCCAGCAGCTCGTCTGACACCAGGGCTGGAAACACCATATATTTT.

This clonotype was seen repeatedly, ten times or more. This sequence joins TRBV7-8 and TRBJ1-5; D gene uncertain. V was pared by 2 bases and J by 11 bases, with 13 bases between. There are 13 residues in the CDR3. Germline CDR1 is SGHVS and CDR2 is FQNEAQ. The CDR3 spells CASSLSQYKAQHF. The CDR3 bases are TGTGCCAGCAGCTTATCACAGTACAAGGCCCAGCATTTT.

This clonotype was seen at least ten times. The chain couples TRBV28 to TRBJ2-5; the match to TRBD1 covers 7 bases. The CDR3 sequence is 16 residues long. Looked up from germline, CDR1 is MDHEN and CDR2 is SYDVKM. J lost 2 bases, V lost 5 bases, and 11 bases had no gene match. CDR3 in amino acids: CASSVTETGRQETQYF. CDR3 in DNA: TGTGCCAGCAGTGTCACAGAGACAGGGCGGCAAGAGACCCAGTACTTC.

This clonotype was seen many times. The chain employs TRBV7-2 and TRBJ1-6; TRBD1 is a possible D gene (5 bases). V gave up 0 bases and J gave up 14 bases, with 17 bases separating them. Germline V gene data show CDR1 as SGHTA and CDR2 as FQGNSA. The CDR3 loop spans 15 amino acids. The CDR3 loop is CASSLALRGRASLHF. The CDR3 nucleotides read TGTGCCAGCAGCTTAGCTCTCCGGGGACGAGCGTCCCTCCACTTT.

This clonotype occurred many times. This chain joins TRBV15 and TRBJ1-1; TRBD1 matches at 8 bases. The germline gives CDR1 LNHNV, CDR2 YYDKDF (reference sequence). The V and J ends lost 2 bases and 4 bases, in that order; junction bases with no gene match: 0. This CDR3 has 13 residues. The CDR3 coding sequence is TGTGCCACCAGCAGACAGGGGGCCACTGAAGCTTTCTTT. Translation: CATSRQGATEAFF.

This sequence joins TRBV29-1 and TRBJ1-2, with D unclear. V was shortened by 4 bases and J by 4 bases, with 13 bases between the two germline ends. CDR1 and CDR2 (germline): SQVTM, ANQGSEA. CDR3 length equals 13 residues. The CDR3: CSVAEGGSYGYTF. The CDR3 nucleotides read TGCAGCGTTGCAGAGGGCGGGAGCTATGGCTACACCTTC.

The sample holds many counts of this clonotype. The rearrangement uses TRBV11-2 and TRBJ2-7; D assignment may be TRBD1 or TRBD2 (5 bases each). V was trimmed by 0 bases and J by 4 bases, leaving 16 bases between them. CDR1 is SGHAT, CDR2 FQNNGV, per germline. The CDR3 covers 16 residues. The CDR3: CASSLDLRVGPYEQYF. The DNA for the CDR3 is TGTGCCAGCAGCTTAGATCTAAGGGTGGGACCTTACGAGCAGTACTTC.

This clonotype has at least ten counts. The chain uses TRBV7-2 and TRBJ2-7; D gene uncertain. The CDR3 runs 13 residues. Deletions cut 4 bases from V and 7 bases from J, with 14 bases between. Germline CDR1 SGHTA, CDR2 FQGNSA. Here the CDR3 reads CASSSGRNGEQYF. CDR3 sequence (DNA): TGTGCCAGCAGCTCTGGAAGAAACGGGGAGCAGTACTTC.

This clonotype was seen repeatedly, ten times or more. The rearrangement links TRBV30 to TRBJ1-5; 7 nucleotides match TRBD1. The V segment lost 3 bases and the J segment 4 bases; nucleotides outside the gene matches: 9. CDR1 and CDR2 from the germline V gene are GTSNPN and SVGIG (reference sequence). The CDR3 has 15 residues. Written as DNA, the CDR3 is TGTGCCTGGAGCAATGGGCAGGGGGAAAATCAGCCCCAGCATTTT. It translates to CAWSNGQGENQPQHF. Complete variable domain (other parts from reference TRBV30 and TRBJ1-5): SQTIHQWPATLVQPVGSPLSLECTVEGTSNPNLYWYRQAAGRGLQLLFYSVGIGQISSEVPQNLSASRPQDRQFILSSKKLLLSDSGFYLCAWSNGQGENQPQHFGDGTRLSIL.

Many counts were recorded for this clonotype. The chain combines TRBV7-8 with TRBJ2-2, with D maybe TRBD2 (6 bases). Germline CDR1 is SGHVS and CDR2 is FQNEAQ. CDR3 size: 16 residues. V was pared by 1 base and J by 2 bases, with 11 bases between. CDR3 protein: CASSLEGGDNTGELFF. The CDR3 nucleotides are TGTGCCAGCAGCTTAGAAGGCGGGGACAACACCGGGGAGCTGTTTTTT.